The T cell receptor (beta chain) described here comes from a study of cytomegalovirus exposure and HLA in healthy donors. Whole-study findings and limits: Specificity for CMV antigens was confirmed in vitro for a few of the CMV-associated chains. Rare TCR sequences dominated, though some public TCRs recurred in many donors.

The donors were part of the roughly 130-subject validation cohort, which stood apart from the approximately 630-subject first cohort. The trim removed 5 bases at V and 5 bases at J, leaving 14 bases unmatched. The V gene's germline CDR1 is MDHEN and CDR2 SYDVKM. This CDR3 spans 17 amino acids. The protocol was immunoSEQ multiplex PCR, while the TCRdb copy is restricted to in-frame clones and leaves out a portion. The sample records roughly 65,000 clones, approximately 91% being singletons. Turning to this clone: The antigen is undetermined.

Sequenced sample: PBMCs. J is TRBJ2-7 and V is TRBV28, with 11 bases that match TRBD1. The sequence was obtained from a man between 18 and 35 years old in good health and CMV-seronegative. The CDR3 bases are TGTGCCAGCAGTACATACATCCGGGACAGGGGGGCTCACGAGCAGTACTTC. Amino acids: CASSTYIRDRGAHEQYF.